These T cell receptor beta chains were read from a single sample in a study of blood T cell repertoires in COVID-19. Measured with immunoSEQ multiplex PCR; TCRdb has only the in-frame clones, and not every one. This sample has approximately 280,000 clones, with around 90% found just once. Sequencing was done on a sample of peripheral blood. These receptors were collected from a woman younger than 45 with COVID-19, enrolled during active disease. The CDR3 runs from the conserved cysteine through the conserved F or W. D genes are given only for firm matches. The size entry is marked missing in some rows and otherwise reads once, few, many or a size class.

V: TRBV5-1
size: once
J: TRBJ2-1
D: .
DNA: TGCGCCAGCAGCAGCGGACAGCTTTGGCGGAATGAGCAGTTCTTC
CDR3: CASSSGQLWRNEQFF

V: TRBV29-1
size: .
J: TRBJ2-7
D: .
DNA: TGCAGCGTTGTGCACCCTAGCTCCTACGAGCAGTACTTC
CDR3: CSVVHPSSYEQYF

V: TRBV6-2/TRBV6-3
size: .
J: TRBJ1-5
D: .
DNA: TGTGCCAGCAGTCTTACCCCGGGGGATCAGCCCCAGCATTTT
CDR3: CASSLTPGDQPQHF

V: TRBV28
size: once
J: TRBJ1-4
D: .
DNA: TGTGCCAGCAGTTTTGACATCGGTGGGGAAAAACTGTTTTTT
CDR3: CASSFDIGGEKLFF

V: TRBV7-2
size: .
J: TRBJ2-5
D: .
DNA: TGTGCCAGCAGCCCGAGACTTGTCCAAGAGACCCAGTACTTC
CDR3: CASSPRLVQETQYF

V: TRBV4-1
size: once
J: TRBJ2-3
D: TRBD2
DNA: TGCGCCAGCAGCCAAGTTGCAGCGGGAGGCGGAGATACGCAGTATTTT
CDR3: CASSQVAAGGGDTQYF

V: TRBV6-2/TRBV6-3
size: once
J: TRBJ2-1
D: .
DNA: TGTGCCAGCAGTTACTCGATAGGGGGAGGGCCAAATGAGCAGTTCTTC
CDR3: CASSYSIGGGPNEQFF

V: TRBV2
size: .
J: TRBJ2-5
D: TRBD1
DNA: TGTGCCAGCAGTGTCGGTTTCCGGGACAGCCAAGAGACCCAGTACTTC
CDR3: CASSVGFRDSQETQYF

V: TRBV6-2/TRBV6-3
size: .
J: TRBJ1-5
D: TRBD1
DNA: TGTGCCAGCAGCGGCCAGGGGGATCAGCCCCAGCATTTT
CDR3: CASSGQGDQPQHF

V: TRBV7-2
size: .
J: TRBJ2-1
D: .
DNA: TGTGCCAGCAGATCGGACAGATACAATGAGCAGTTCTTC
CDR3: CASRSDRYNEQFF

V: TRBV28
size: .
J: TRBJ1-2
D: TRBD1
DNA: TGTGCCAGCAGTTTAGGGACAGCTAACTATGGCTACACCTTC
CDR3: CASSLGTANYGYTF

V: TRBV12-3/TRBV12-4
size: .
J: TRBJ2-7
D: TRBD1
DNA: TGTGCCAGCAGGAGGGGGCACGAGCAGTACTTC
CDR3: CASRRGHEQYF

V: TRBV19
size: .
J: TRBJ1-1
D: TRBD1
DNA: TGTGCCAGTAGTATTGGGACAGGGGACCAAGCTTTCTTT
CDR3: CASSIGTGDQAFF

V: TRBV9
size: .
J: TRBJ2-1
D: TRBD2
DNA: TGTGCCAGCAGCGTAGGAGGGGGCCTAGCGGGAGGGAATGAGCAGTTCTTC
CDR3: CASSVGGGLAGGNEQFF

V: TRBV19
size: .
J: TRBJ2-5
D: TRBD2
DNA: TGTGCCAGTGCTGGGACTAGCGGGCTCCAAGAGACCCAGTACTTC
CDR3: CASAGTSGLQETQYF

V: TRBV4-1
size: .
J: TRBJ1-2
D: .
DNA: TGCGCCAGCAGCCAGTATCTAACCGACTACTATGGCTACACCTTC
CDR3: CASSQYLTDYYGYTF

V: TRBV29-1
size: .
J: TRBJ1-1
D: .
DNA: TGCAGCGTTCAAAGGCAGGGGAACACTGAAGCTTTCTTT
CDR3: CSVQRQGNTEAFF

V: TRBV4-2
size: .
J: TRBJ1-3
D: TRBD1
DNA: TGTGCCAGCAGCCAATATGTTCCAGGACAGGGGGCTGGAAACACCATATATTTT
CDR3: CASSQYVPGQGAGNTIYF

V: TRBV15
size: .
J: TRBJ1-5
D: .
DNA: TGTGCCACCAGCAGAGATCGGGGCAATCAGCCCCAGCATTTT
CDR3: CATSRDRGNQPQHF

V: TRBV9
size: .
J: TRBJ2-3
D: TRBD2
DNA: TGTGCCAGCAGCGCCCCTGTGGAGCGGGGGAGCACAGATACGCAGTATTTT
CDR3: CASSAPVERGSTDTQYF

V: TRBV3-1/TRBV3-2
size: .
J: TRBJ2-7
D: TRBD1
DNA: TGTGCCAGCAGCCCCGGGACAGGCAAAGGCGAGCAGTACTTC
CDR3: CASSPGTGKGEQYF

V: TRBV27
size: .
J: TRBJ2-7
D: .
DNA: TGTGCCAGCGGGCAGGGCTCGATCGGGCAGTACTTC
CDR3: CASGQGSIGQYF

V: TRBV19
size: .
J: TRBJ2-1
D: .
DNA: TGTGCCAGTAGTATAATCGGGGACTTATACAATGAGCAGTTCTTC
CDR3: CASSIIGDLYNEQFF

V: TRBV19
size: .
J: TRBJ1-6
D: TRBD1
DNA: TGTGCCAGTAGCCCAAGGACAGGGGCGAATTCACCCCTCCACTTT
CDR3: CASSPRTGANSPLHF

V: TRBV27
size: .
J: TRBJ2-7
D: TRBD2
DNA: TGTGCCAGCAGTCCCATGCGGGAGGGCTACGAGCAGTACTTC
CDR3: CASSPMREGYEQYF

V: TRBV10-1
size: few
J: TRBJ2-7
D: .
DNA: TGCGCCAGCAGTGAGTCTCTGGGGGCGAGATCCTACGAGCAGTACTTC
CDR3: CASSESLGARSYEQYF

V: TRBV18
size: .
J: TRBJ1-4
D: TRBD1
DNA: TGTGCCAGCTCCCCCGGGACAGGGGAAAAACTGTTTTTT
CDR3: CASSPGTGEKLFF

V: TRBV5-1
size: .
J: TRBJ2-7
D: .
DNA: TGCGCCAGCAGCCCCATTACCGGGAGCCTCTACGAGCAGTACTTC
CDR3: CASSPITGSLYEQYF

V: TRBV27
size: .
J: TRBJ2-7
D: TRBD1
DNA: TGTGCCAGCAAGGGACAGTTCTACGAGCAGTACTTC
CDR3: CASKGQFYEQYF

V: TRBV28
size: .
J: TRBJ2-1
D: TRBD2
DNA: TGTGCCAGCAGTTTAGGGACTAGCGGGACCAACAATGAGCAGTTCTTC
CDR3: CASSLGTSGTNNEQFF

V: TRBV9
size: .
J: TRBJ2-3
D: TRBD2
DNA: TGTGCCAGCAGCGTACAATCTAGCGGGAGAGGCACAGATACGCAGTATTTT
CDR3: CASSVQSSGRGTDTQYF

V: TRBV27
size: .
J: TRBJ2-7
D: .
DNA: TGTGCCAGCGGACTCCGCGAGCAGTACTTC
CDR3: CASGLREQYF

V: TRBV28
size: .
J: TRBJ2-3
D: .
DNA: TGTGCCAGCAGCGGGGGGAGGGGGTTGACAGATACGCAGTATTTT
CDR3: CASSGGRGLTDTQYF

V: TRBV6-5
size: few
J: TRBJ2-1
D: .
DNA: TGTGCCAGCGGGATCGAGGGGGACCACAATGAGCAGTTCTTC
CDR3: CASGIEGDHNEQFF

V: TRBV6-4
size: once
J: TRBJ2-5
D: TRBD1
DNA: TGTGCCAGCAGTGACCGACAGGGGTTTTTTCTAGAGACCCAGTACTTC
CDR3: CASSDRQGFFLETQYF

V: TRBV28
size: .
J: TRBJ2-7
D: TRBD2
DNA: TGTGCCAGCAGTTTATCACCTCTAGCGGAGGGAGACGAGCAGTACTTC
CDR3: CASSLSPLAEGDEQYF

V: TRBV5-1
size: .
J: TRBJ1-6
D: TRBD1
DNA: TGCGCCAGCAGCCCCTTAGGACAGGATAATTCACCCCTCCACTTT
CDR3: CASSPLGQDNSPLHF

V: TRBV25-1
size: once
J: TRBJ1-3
D: .
DNA: TGTGCCAGCAGTGCCAACATTGGCAACTCTGGAAACACCATATATTTT
CDR3: CASSANIGNSGNTIYF

V: TRBV9
size: once
J: TRBJ1-1
D: .
DNA: TGTGCCAGCAGCGTACCCGGGAACACTGAAGCTTTCTTT
CDR3: CASSVPGNTEAFF

V: TRBV3-1/TRBV3-2
size: .
J: TRBJ2-1
D: .
DNA: TGTGCCAGCAGCCAAGGACGGGGGTGGGACAATGAGCAGTTCTTC
CDR3: CASSQGRGWDNEQFF

V: TRBV7-9
size: few
J: TRBJ1-4
D: .
DNA: TGTGCCAGCAGCTTAGGGACAGCCGTCAAACTGTTTTTT
CDR3: CASSLGTAVKLFF

V: TRBV4-1
size: .
J: TRBJ2-1
D: TRBD1
DNA: TGCGCCAGCAGCCCCCGGGACAGGGGCGTTTGGCAGTTCTTC
CDR3: CASSPRDRGVWQFF

V: TRBV7-2
size: .
J: TRBJ2-7
D: TRBD1
DNA: TGTGCCAGCAGCTTACCAGGGGGCACCTACGAGCAGTACTTC
CDR3: CASSLPGGTYEQYF

V: TRBV5-4
size: .
J: TRBJ2-7
D: .
DNA: TGTGCCAGCAGCTTGGCGCGGGGCAACTCCTACGAGCAGTACTTC
CDR3: CASSLARGNSYEQYF

V: TRBV24-1
size: .
J: TRBJ1-2
D: .
DNA: TGTGCCACCAGGTCACCGATTGAGGGTGGCTACACCTTC
CDR3: CATRSPIEGGYTF

V: TRBV9
size: once
J: TRBJ2-7
D: .
DNA: TGTGCCAGCAGCGTAGATACCGGGAGTTATTACGAGCAGTACTTC
CDR3: CASSVDTGSYYEQYF

V: TRBV6-5
size: .
J: TRBJ2-7
D: TRBD1
DNA: TGTGCCAGCAGCCCCGGGACAGGGAGCTCCTACGAGCAGTACTTC
CDR3: CASSPGTGSSYEQYF

V: TRBV24-1
size: once
J: TRBJ2-3
D: .
DNA: TGTGCCACCAGTGATTTCCGCGGGGAGACCACAGATACGCAGTATTTT
CDR3: CATSDFRGETTDTQYF

V: TRBV9
size: .
J: TRBJ1-6
D: .
DNA: TGTGCCAGCAGCGTAGGCCAGGATTCACCCCTCCACTTT
CDR3: CASSVGQDSPLHF

V: TRBV29-1
size: .
J: TRBJ2-1
D: .
DNA: TGCAGCCACCGACAGGGAGGTAATGAGCAGTTCTTC
CDR3: CSHRQGGNEQFF

V: TRBV7-9
size: .
J: TRBJ2-3
D: TRBD2
DNA: TGTGCCAGTGTACTAGCGCTGACAGATACGCAGTATTTT
CDR3: CASVLALTDTQYF

V: TRBV6-5
size: .
J: TRBJ1-2
D: .
DNA: TGTGCCAGCAGTACCTCGTGGGGGGGCAAAGGCTACACCTTC
CDR3: CASSTSWGGKGYTF

V: TRBV14
size: .
J: TRBJ1-4
D: .
DNA: TGTGCCAGCAGCCAAGATCTGGCTCCAGGTGGTGAAAAACTGTTTTTT
CDR3: CASSQDLAPGGEKLFF

V: TRBV28
size: .
J: TRBJ2-4
D: .
DNA: TGTGCCAGCAGCCTCAGCGGACCTGCCAAAAACATTCAGTACTTC
CDR3: CASSLSGPAKNIQYF